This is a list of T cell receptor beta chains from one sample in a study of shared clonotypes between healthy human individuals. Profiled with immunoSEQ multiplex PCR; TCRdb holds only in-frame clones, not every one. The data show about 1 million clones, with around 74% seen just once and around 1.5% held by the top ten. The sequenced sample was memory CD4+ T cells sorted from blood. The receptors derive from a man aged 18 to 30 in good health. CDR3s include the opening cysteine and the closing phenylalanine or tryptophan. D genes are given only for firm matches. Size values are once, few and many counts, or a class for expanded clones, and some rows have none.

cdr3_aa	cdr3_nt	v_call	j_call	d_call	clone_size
CASSQGSRGTEAFF	TGTGCCAGCAGCCAAGGGTCGAGGGGCACTGAAGCTTTCTTT	TRBV14	TRBJ1-1	.	.
CASSSQGISGELFF	TGCGCCAGCAGCTCCCAGGGGATCAGCGGGGAGCTGTTTTTT	TRBV5-1	TRBJ2-2	.	.
CASSRREGYEQYF	TGCGCCAGCAGCCGGAGGGAGGGCTACGAGCAGTACTTC	TRBV4-1	TRBJ2-7	TRBD2	few
CASSQDRAAAPKQYF	TGCGCCAGCAGCCAAGATAGGGCAGCGGCCCCAAAGCAGTACTTC	TRBV4-3	TRBJ2-7	.	.
CASSLGQRLAHNEQFF	TGTGCCAGCAGCTTAGGTCAAAGACTAGCCCACAATGAGCAGTTCTTC	TRBV7-2	TRBJ2-1	TRBD2	.
CASSPRQGATEAFF	TGTGCCAGCTCACCCCGACAAGGGGCCACTGAAGCTTTCTTT	TRBV18	TRBJ1-1	.	.
CASSRDRNTEAFF	TGTGCCAGCAGCCGTGACAGAAACACTGAAGCTTTCTTT	TRBV14	TRBJ1-1	.	.
CASRTGRGGNIQYF	TGTGCCAGCCGAACCGGGAGGGGCGGAAACATTCAGTACTTC	TRBV6-5	TRBJ2-4	TRBD2	.
CASSRTSGGSEQFF	TGCGCCAGCAGCAGGACTAGCGGGGGATCTGAGCAGTTCTTC	TRBV5-1	TRBJ2-1	TRBD2	once
CAISESGQTYEQYF	TGTGCCATCAGTGAGTCGGGACAGACCTACGAGCAGTACTTC	TRBV10-3	TRBJ2-7	TRBD1	.
CASSVEDSSVVPDTQYF	TGTGCCAGCAGCGTAGAGGACAGCTCCGTGGTCCCAGATACGCAGTATTTT	TRBV9	TRBJ2-3	.	.
CASSVGWGTSGNTIYF	TGTGCCAGCAGCGTAGGCTGGGGGACCTCTGGAAACACCATATATTTT	TRBV9	TRBJ1-3	.	.
CASSLAPSGNNEQFF	TGTGCTAGCAGCTTAGCCCCTAGCGGAAACAATGAGCAGTTCTTC	TRBV7-7	TRBJ2-1	TRBD2	.
CASTPAGGGSYEQYF	TGTGCCAGCACCCCCGCGGGAGGCGGCTCCTACGAGCAGTACTTC	TRBV6-5	TRBJ2-7	TRBD2	.
CASSPRLYEQYF	TGTGCCAGCAGCCCTAGGCTCTACGAGCAGTACTTC	TRBV6-5	TRBJ2-7	.	.
CASSLGGRGDTQYF	TGTGCCAGCAGCTTAGGGGGTCGCGGAGATACGCAGTATTTT	TRBV7-2	TRBJ2-3	.	.
CASAFSGTGAGEQYF	TGTGCTAGTGCCTTCTCCGGGACAGGGGCAGGCGAGCAGTACTTC	TRBV12-5	TRBJ2-7	TRBD1	.
CARIGTLSNQPQHF	TGTGCCAGAATTGGGACTCTAAGCAATCAGCCCCAGCATTTT	TRBV6-5	TRBJ1-5	.	.
CASSRKTQYF	TGTGCCAGTAGCCGGAAGACCCAGTACTTC	TRBV19	TRBJ2-5	.	many
CASSDPSGGQETQYF	TGCGCCAGCAGTGACCCTAGCGGGGGACAAGAGACCCAGTACTTC	TRBV10-2	TRBJ2-5	TRBD2	.
CASSQGRDRDDEKLFF	TGCGCCAGCAGCCAGGGCCGGGACAGGGATGATGAAAAACTGTTTTTT	TRBV4-3	TRBJ1-4	TRBD1	.
CASSIYTGELFF	TGTGCCAGTAGTATATACACCGGGGAGCTGTTTTTT	TRBV19	TRBJ2-2	.	.
CASSFGLAGIYEQYF	TGTGCCAGCAGCTTCGGACTAGCGGGTATCTACGAGCAGTACTTC	TRBV5-6	TRBJ2-7	TRBD2	.
CASSLEDTGELFF	TGTGCCAGCAGCTTGGAGGACACCGGGGAGCTGTTTTTT	TRBV5-6	TRBJ2-2	.	.
CASIKQGTNTGELFF	TGTGCCAGCATAAAACAGGGGACGAACACCGGGGAGCTGTTTTTT	TRBV2	TRBJ2-2	TRBD1	.
CASSSGGGQYF	TGTGCCAGCAGCTCGGGTGGCGGGCAGTACTTC	TRBV7-9	TRBJ2-7	.	few
CASSDSSNKRTDTQYF	TGTGCCAGCAGTGACTCGTCGAACAAGCGCACAGATACGCAGTATTTT	TRBV6-4	TRBJ2-3	.	.
CAGGRTPYEQYF	TGTGCCGGGGGTAGGACCCCCTACGAGCAGTACTTC	TRBV6-1	TRBJ2-7	.	.
CASSTGTGPSNTEAFF	TGTGCCAGCTCAACCGGGACAGGGCCTTCAAACACTGAAGCTTTCTTT	TRBV18	TRBJ1-1	TRBD1	.
CASSRGIRFTEAFF	TGTGCCAGCAGCCGGGGCATCAGATTCACTGAAGCTTTCTTT	TRBV7-2	TRBJ1-1	.	.
CATSRDALGGAGHRAFF	TGTGCCACCAGCAGAGACGCTCTGGGGGGCGCAGGTCATAGAGCTTTCTTT	TRBV15	TRBJ1-1	.	.
CAISDRTSGGSYEQYF	TGTGCCATCAGTGACCGGACTAGCGGGGGATCATATGAGCAGTACTTC	TRBV10-3	TRBJ2-7	TRBD2	.
CASSTRRGASYNEQFF	TGTGCCAGTAGTACACGACGGGGGGCTTCCTACAATGAGCAGTTCTTC	TRBV19	TRBJ2-1	.	once
CASSYSQSNQPQHF	TGTGCCAGCAGTTACTCACAGAGCAATCAGCCCCAGCATTTT	TRBV6-5	TRBJ1-5	.	.
CASSLAQGGYNEQFF	TGCGCCAGCAGCTTGGCACAGGGCGGCTACAATGAGCAGTTCTTC	TRBV5-1	TRBJ2-1	.	.
CASNGPDRETQYF	TGTGCCAGCAATGGGCCGGACAGGGAGACCCAGTACTTC	TRBV2	TRBJ2-5	TRBD1	once
CASSLGQVNQPQHF	TGTGCCAGCAGCCTCGGACAGGTGAATCAGCCCCAGCATTTT	TRBV6-6	TRBJ1-5	TRBD1	.
CSVNPDESGTDTQYF	TGCAGCGTCAACCCAGATGAATCCGGCACAGATACGCAGTATTTT	TRBV29-1	TRBJ2-3	.	many
CATSRGRPAYEQYF	TGTGCCACCAGCAGAGGACGGCCAGCCTACGAGCAGTACTTC	TRBV15	TRBJ2-7	.	.